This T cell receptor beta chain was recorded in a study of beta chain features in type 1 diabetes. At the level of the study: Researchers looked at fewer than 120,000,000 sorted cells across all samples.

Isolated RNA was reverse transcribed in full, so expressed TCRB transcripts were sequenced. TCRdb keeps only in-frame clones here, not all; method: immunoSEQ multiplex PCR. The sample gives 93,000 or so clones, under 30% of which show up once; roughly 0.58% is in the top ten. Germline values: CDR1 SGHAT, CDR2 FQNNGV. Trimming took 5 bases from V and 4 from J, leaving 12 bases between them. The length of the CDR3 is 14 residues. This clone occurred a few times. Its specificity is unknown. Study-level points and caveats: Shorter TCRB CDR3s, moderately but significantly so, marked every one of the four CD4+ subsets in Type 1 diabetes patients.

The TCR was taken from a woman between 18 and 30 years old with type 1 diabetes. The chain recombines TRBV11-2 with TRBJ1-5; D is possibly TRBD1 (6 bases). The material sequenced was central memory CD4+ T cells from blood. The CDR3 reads CASSQQGYNQPQHF. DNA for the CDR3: TGTGCCAGCAGCCAACAGGGCTATAATCAGCCCCAGCATTTT. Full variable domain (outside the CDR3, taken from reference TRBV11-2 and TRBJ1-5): EAGVAQSPRYKIIEKRQSVAFWCNPISGHATLYWYQQILGQGPKLLIQFQNNGVVDDSQLPKDRFSAERLKGVDSTLKIQPAKLEDSAVYLCASSQQGYNQPQHFGDGTRLSIL.